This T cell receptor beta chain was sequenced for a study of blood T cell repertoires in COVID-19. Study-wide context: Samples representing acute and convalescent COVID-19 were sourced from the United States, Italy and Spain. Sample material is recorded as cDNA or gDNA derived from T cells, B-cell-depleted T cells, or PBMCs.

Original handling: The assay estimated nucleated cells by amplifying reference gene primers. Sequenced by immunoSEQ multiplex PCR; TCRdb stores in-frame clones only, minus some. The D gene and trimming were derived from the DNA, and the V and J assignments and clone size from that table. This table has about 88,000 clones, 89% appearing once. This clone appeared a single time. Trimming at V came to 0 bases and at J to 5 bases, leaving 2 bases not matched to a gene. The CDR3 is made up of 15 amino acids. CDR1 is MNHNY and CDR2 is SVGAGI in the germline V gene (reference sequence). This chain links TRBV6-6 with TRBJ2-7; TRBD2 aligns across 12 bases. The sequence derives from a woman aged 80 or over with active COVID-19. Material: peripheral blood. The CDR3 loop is CASSYSTSGRNEQYF. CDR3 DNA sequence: TGTGCCAGCAGTTACTCAACTAGCGGGAGGAACGAGCAGTACTTC.